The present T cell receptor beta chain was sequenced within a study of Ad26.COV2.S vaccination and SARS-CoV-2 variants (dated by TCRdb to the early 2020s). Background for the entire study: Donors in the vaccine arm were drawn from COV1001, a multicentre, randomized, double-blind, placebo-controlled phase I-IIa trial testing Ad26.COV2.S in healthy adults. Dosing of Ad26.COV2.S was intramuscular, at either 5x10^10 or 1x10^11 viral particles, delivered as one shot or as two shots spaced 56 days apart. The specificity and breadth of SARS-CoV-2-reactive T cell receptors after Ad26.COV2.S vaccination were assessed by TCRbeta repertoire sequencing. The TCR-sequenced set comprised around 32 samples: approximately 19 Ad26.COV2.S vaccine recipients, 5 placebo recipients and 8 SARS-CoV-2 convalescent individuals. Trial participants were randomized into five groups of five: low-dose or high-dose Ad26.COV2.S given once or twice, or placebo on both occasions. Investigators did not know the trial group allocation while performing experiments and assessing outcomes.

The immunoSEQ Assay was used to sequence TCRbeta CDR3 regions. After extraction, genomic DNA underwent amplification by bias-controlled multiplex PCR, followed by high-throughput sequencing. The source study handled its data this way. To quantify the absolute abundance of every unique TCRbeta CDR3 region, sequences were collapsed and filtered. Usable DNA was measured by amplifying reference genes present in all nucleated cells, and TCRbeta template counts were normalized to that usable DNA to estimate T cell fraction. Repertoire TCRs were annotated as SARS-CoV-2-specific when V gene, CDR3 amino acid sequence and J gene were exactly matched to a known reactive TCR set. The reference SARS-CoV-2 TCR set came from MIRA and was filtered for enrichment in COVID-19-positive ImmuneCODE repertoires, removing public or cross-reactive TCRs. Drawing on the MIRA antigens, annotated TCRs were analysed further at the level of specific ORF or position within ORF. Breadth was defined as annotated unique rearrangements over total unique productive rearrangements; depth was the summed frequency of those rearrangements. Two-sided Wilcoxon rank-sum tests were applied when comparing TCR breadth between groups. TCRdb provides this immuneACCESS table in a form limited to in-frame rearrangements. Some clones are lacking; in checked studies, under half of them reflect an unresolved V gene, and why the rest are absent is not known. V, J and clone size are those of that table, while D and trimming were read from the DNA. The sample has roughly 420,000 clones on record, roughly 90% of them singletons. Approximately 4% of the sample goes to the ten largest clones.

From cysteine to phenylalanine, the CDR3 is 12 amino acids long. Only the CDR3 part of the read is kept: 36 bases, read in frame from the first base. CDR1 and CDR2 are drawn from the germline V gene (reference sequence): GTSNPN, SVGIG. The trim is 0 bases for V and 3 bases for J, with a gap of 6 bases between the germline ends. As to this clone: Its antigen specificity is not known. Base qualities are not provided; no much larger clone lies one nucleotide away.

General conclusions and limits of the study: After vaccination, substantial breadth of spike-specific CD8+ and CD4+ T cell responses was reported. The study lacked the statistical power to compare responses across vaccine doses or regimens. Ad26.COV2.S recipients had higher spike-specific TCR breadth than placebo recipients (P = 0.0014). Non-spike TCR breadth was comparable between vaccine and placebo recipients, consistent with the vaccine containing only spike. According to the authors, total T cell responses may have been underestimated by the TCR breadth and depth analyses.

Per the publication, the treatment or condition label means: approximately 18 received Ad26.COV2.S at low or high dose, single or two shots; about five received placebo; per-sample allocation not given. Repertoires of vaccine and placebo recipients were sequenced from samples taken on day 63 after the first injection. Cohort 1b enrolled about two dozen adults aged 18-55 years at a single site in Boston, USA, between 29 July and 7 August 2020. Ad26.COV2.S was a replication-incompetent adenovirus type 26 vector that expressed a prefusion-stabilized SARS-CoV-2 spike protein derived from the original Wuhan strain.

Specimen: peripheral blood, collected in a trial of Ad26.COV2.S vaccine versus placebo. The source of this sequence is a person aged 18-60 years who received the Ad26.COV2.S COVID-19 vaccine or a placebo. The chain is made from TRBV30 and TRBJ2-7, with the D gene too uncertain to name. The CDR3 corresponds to CAWSVRIYEQYF. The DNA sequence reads TGTGCCTGGAGTGTACGGATCTACGAGCAGTACTTC.